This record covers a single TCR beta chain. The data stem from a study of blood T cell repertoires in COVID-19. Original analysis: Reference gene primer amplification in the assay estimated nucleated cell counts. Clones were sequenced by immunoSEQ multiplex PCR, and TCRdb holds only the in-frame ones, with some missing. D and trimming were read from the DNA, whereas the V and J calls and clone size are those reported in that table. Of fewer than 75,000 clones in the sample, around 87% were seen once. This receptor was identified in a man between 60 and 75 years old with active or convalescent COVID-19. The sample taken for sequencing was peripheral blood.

The CDR3, as DNA: TGTGCCAGCAGCCGGACAGCGAACACTGAAGCTTTCTTT. It yields the protein CASSRTANTEAFF. The gene calls are TRBV14 and TRBJ1-1, with D maybe TRBD1 (6 bases). The V end lost 4 bases, the J end lost 1 base, and 7 bases lay between the germline ends. The CDR3 sequence is 13 residues long. The germline V gene encodes CDR1 SGHDN and CDR2 FVKESK.